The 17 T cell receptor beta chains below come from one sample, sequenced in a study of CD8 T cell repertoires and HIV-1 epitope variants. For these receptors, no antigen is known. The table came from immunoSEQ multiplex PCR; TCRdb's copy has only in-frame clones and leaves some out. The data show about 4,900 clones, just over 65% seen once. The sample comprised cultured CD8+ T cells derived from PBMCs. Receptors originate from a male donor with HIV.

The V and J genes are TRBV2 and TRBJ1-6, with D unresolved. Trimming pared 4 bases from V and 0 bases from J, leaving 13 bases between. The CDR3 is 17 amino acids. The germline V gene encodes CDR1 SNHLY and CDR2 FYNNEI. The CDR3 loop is CASSGDDESSYNSPLHF. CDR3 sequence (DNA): TGTGCCAGCAGTGGTGACGATGAAAGCTCCTATAATTCACCCCTCCACTTT.

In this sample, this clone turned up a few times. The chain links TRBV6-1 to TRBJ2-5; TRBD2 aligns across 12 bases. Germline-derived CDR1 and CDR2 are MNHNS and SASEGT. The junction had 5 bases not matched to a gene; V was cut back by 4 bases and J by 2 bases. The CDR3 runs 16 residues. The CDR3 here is CASSGLAGDLQETQYF. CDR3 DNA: TGTGCCAGCAGTGGACTAGCGGGGGACCTACAAGAGACCCAGTACTTC.

CDR3 coding DNA: TGTGCCAGCAGCTTAGTAGGCGGGGTCTCCTACGAGCAGTACTTC. This codes for CASSLVGGVSYEQYF. The chain recombines TRBV7-2 with TRBJ2-7, with D perhaps matching TRBD2 (6 bases). Trimming left V 1 base short and J 0 bases short, with 10 bases between. The CDR3 loop spans 15 amino acids. The V gene's germline CDR1 is SGHTA and CDR2 FQGNSA.

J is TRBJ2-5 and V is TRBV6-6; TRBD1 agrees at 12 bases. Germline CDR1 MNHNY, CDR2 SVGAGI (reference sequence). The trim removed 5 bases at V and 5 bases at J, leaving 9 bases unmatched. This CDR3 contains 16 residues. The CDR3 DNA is TGTGCCAGCAGTCAGGGACAGGGGGCGTTTTCCGAGACCCAGTACTTC. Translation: CASSQGQGAFSETQYF.

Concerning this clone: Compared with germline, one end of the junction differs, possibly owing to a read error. The CDR3 nucleotides are TGTGCCTGCAGAGGGGGACGGAACACTGAAGCTTTCTTT. Its translation: CACRGGRNTEAFF. This chain links TRBV2 with TRBJ1-1, with D possibly TRBD1 on 6 matching bases. This CDR3 has 13 amino acids. Germline CDR1 and CDR2: SNHLY and FYNNEI.

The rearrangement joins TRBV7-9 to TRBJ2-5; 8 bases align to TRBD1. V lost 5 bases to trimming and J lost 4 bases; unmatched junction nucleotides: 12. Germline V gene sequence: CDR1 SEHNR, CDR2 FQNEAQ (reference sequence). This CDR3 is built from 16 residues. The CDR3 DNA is TGTGCCAGCAGCCCAGGACAGGGTTTATCTGGAGAGACCCAGTACTTC. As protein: CASSPGQGLSGETQYF.

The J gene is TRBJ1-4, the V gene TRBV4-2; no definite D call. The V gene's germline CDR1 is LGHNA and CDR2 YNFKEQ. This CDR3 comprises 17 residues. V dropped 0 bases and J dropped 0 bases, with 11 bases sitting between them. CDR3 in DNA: TGTGCCAGCAGCCAAGAGCCTAACATTGCAACTAATGAAAAACTGTTTTTT. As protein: CASSQEPNIATNEKLFF.

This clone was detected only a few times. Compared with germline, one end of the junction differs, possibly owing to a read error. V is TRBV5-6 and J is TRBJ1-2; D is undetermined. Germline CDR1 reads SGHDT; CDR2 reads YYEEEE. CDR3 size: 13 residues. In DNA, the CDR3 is TGTGCCAGCAGTTTGGGTGGAGGCTATGGCTACACCTTC. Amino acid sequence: CASSLGGGYGYTF.

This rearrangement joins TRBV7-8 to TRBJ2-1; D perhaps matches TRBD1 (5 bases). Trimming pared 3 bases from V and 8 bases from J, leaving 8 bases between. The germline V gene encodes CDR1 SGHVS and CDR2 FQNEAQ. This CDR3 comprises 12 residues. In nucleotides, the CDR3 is TGTGCCAGCAGCTTCAGGGTAGATGAGCAGTTCTTC. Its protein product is CASSFRVDEQFF.

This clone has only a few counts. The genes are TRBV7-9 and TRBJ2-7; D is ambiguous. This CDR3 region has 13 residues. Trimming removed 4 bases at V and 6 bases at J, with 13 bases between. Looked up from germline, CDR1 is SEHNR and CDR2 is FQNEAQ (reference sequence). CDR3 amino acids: CASSSDPQPEQYF. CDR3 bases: TGTGCCAGCAGCTCGGACCCTCAGCCCGAGCAGTACTTC.

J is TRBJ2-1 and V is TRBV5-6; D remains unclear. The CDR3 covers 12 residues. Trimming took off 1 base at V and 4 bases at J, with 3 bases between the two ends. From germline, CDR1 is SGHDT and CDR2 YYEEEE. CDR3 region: CASSLSYNEQFF. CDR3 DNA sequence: TGTGCCAGCAGCTTGTCATACAATGAGCAGTTCTTC. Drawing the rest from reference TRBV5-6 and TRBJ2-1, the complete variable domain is DAGVTQSPTHLIKTRGQQVTLRCSPKSGHDTVSWYQQALGQGPQFIFQYYEEEERQRGNFPDRFSGHQFPNYSSELNVNALLLGDSALYLCASSLSYNEQFFGPGTRLTVL.

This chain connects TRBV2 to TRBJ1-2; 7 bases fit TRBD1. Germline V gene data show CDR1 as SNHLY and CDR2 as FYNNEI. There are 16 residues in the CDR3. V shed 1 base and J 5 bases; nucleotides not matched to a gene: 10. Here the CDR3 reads CASSEGRVTGTYGYTF. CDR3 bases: TGTGCCAGCAGTGAAGGTCGCGTGACAGGGACGTATGGCTACACCTTC.

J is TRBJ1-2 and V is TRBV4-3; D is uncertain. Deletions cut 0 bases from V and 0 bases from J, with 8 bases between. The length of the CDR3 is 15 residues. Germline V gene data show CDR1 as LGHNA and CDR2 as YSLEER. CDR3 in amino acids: CASSQELGSNYGYTF. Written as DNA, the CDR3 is TGCGCCAGCAGCCAAGAGCTCGGATCTAACTATGGCTACACCTTC.

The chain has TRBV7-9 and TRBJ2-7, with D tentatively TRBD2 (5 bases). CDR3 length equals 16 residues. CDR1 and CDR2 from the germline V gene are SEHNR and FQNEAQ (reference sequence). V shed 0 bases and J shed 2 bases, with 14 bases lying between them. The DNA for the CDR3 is TGTGCCAGCAGCTTAGCGGGGAGCTCGCACGCCTACGAGCAGTACTTC. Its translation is CASSLAGSSHAYEQYF.

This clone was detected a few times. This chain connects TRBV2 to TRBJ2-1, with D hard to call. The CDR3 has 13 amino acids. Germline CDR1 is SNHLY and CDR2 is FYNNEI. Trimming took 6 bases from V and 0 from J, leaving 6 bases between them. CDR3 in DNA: TGTGCCAGCAGCTATAGCTCCTACAATGAGCAGTTCTTC. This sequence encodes CASSYSSYNEQFF.

CDR3 residues: CASSVTRDRIEKLFF. In DNA form, the CDR3 reads TGTGCCAGTAGTGTTACCCGGGACAGAATTGAAAAACTGTTTTTT. The chain is built from TRBV19 and TRBJ1-4; 7 bases agree with TRBD1. CDR1 is LNHDA, CDR2 SQIVND, per germline (reference sequence). V shed 5 bases and J 7 bases; nucleotides not matched to a gene: 10. CDR3 size: 15 residues.

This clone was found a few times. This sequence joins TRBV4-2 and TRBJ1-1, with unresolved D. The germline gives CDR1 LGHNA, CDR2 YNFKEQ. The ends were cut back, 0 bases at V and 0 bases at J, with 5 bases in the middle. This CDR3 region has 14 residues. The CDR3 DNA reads TGTGCCAGCAGCCAAGAAAAGGTGAACACTGAAGCTTTCTTT. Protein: CASSQEKVNTEAFF.